The sample holds one count of the clone carrying this T cell receptor beta chain. V lost 6 bases, J lost 5 bases, and 31 bases lay in between. This CDR3 is 19 amino acids long. Germline lookup yields CDR1 MDHEN and CDR2 SYDVKM. The method was immunoSEQ multiplex PCR; TCRdb's version includes in-frame clones alone and lacks a portion of them. The data contain some 660,000 clones, 87% of them singletons. This sample stems from a study of shared T cell receptors in the human thymus. The data were also submitted as part of a second study, on human thymus T cells.

The sequencing input was thymocytes. The sequence was obtained from a boy younger than two with a congenital heart defect. V usage is TRBV28 and J usage is TRBJ1-1, with D perhaps TRBD1 (6 bases). The DNA of the CDR3 is TGTGCCAGCAGCCTAACTGGGACACCACTCCGGACGAGTAGGACTGAAGCTTTCTTT. Amino acid sequence: CASSLTGTPLRTSRTEAFF.